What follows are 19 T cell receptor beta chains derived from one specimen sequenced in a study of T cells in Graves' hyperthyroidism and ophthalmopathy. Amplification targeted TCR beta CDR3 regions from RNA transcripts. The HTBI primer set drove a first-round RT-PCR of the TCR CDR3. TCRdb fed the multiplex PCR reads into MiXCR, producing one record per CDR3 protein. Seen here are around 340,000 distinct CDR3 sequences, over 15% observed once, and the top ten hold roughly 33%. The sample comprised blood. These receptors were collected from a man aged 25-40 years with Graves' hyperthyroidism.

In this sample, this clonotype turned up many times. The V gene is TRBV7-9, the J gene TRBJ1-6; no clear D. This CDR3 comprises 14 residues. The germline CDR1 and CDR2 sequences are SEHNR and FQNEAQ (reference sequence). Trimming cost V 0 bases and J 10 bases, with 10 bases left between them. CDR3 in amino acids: CASSLASTASPLHF. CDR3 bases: TGTGCCAGCAGCTTAGCCAGTACCGCATCACCCCTCCACTTT.

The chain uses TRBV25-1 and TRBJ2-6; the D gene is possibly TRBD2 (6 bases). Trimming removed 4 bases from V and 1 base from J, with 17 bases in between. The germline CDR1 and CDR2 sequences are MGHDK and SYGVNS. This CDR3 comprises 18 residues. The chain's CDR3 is CASSVRSLGGSGANVLTF. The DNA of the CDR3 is TGTGCCAGCAGTGTTCGGTCCCTTGGGGGGTCTGGGGCCAACGTCCTGACTTTC.

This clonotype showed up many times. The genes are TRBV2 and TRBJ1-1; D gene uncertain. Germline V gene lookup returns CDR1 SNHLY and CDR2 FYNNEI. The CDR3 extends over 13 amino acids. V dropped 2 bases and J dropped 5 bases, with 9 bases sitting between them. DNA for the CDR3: TGTGCCAGCAGTGAAATCGGTAGGACTGAAGCTTTCTTT. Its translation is CASSEIGRTEAFF.

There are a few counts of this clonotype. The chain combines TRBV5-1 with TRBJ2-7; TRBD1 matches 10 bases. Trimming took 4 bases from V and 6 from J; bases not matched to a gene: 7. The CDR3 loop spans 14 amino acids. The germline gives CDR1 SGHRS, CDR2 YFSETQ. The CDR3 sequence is CASSPDGTGVEQYF. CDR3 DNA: TGCGCCAGCAGCCCGGACGGGACAGGGGTCGAGCAGTACTTC.

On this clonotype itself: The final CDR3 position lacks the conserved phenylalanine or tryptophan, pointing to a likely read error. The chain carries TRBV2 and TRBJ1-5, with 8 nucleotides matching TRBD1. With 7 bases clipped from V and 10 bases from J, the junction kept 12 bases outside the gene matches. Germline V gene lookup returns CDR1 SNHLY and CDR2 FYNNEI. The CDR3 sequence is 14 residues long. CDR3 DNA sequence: TGTGCCAGCACCTACGGACAGGGCGTAGATCCCCAGCATCTT. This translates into CASTYGQGVDPQHL.

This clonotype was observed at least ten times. The CDR3 DNA follows: TGTGCCAGCAGCCCCAGTAGAGAGGCCTCCGCCTACGAGCAGTACTTC. Encoded protein: CASSPSREASAYEQYF. The V call is TRBV7-8, the J call TRBJ2-7; the D is unclear. The CDR3 contains 16 residues. V lost 5 bases and J 2 bases, leaving 19 bases between the germline ends. Germline-derived CDR1 and CDR2 are SGHVS and FQNEAQ.

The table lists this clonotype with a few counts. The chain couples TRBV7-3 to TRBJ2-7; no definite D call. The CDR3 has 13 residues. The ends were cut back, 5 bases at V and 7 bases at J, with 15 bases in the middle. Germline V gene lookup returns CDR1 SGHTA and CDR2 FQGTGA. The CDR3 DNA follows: TGTGCCAGCAGCCCCTCACACGCGAGGGAGCAGTACTTC. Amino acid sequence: CASSPSHAREQYF.

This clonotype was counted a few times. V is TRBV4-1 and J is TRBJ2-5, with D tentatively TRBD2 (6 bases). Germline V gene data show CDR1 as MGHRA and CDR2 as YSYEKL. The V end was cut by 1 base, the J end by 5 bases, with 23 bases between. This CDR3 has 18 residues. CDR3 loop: CASSQAPALTSHGETQYF. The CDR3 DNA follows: TGCGCCAGCAGCCAAGCTCCCGCCCTGACTAGTCACGGCGAGACCCAGTACTTC.

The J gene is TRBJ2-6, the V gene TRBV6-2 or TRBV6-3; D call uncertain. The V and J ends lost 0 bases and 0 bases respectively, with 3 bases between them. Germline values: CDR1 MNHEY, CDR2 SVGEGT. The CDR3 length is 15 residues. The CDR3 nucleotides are TGTGCCAGCAGTTACTCGAACTCTGGGGCCAACGTCCTGACTTTC. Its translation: CASSYSNSGANVLTF.

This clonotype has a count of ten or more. CDR3 in DNA: TGTGCCAGCAGCCGACCTCCAAAGGCCCCCGAGCAGTACTTC. Its protein is CASSRPPKAPEQYF. This sequence joins TRBV7-2 and TRBJ2-7, with D uncertain. The germline V gene has CDR1 SGHTA and CDR2 FQGNSA. This CDR3 is built from 14 residues. Trimming stripped 5 bases from V and 6 bases from J, with 17 bases between.

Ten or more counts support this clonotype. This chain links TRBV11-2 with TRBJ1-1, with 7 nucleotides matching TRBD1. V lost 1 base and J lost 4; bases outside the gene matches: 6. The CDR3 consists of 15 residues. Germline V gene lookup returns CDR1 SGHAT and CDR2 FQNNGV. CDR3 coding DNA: TGTGCCAGCAGCTTAGGGGGAGGGGGCAGCACTGAAGCTTTCTTT. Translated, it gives CASSLGGGGSTEAFF.

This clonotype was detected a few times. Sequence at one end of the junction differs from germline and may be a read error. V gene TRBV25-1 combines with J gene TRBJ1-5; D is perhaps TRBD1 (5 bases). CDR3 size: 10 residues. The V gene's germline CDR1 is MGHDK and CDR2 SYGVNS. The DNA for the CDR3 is TGCCGGGACGGCAATCAGCCCCAGCATTTT. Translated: CRDGNQPQHF.

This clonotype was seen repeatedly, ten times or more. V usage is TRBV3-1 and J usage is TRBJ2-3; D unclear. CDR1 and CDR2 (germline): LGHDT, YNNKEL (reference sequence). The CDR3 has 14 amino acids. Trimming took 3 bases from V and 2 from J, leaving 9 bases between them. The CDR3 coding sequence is TGTGCCAGCAGCCAGACGTCTGACACAGATACGCAGTATTTT. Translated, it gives CASSQTSDTDTQYF.

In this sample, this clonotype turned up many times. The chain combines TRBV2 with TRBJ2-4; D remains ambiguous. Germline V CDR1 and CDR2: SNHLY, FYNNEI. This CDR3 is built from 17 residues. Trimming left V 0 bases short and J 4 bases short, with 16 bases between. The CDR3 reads CASSEALRTDRKNIQYF. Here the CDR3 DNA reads TGTGCCAGCAGTGAAGCGCTTCGAACGGACCGTAAAAACATTCAGTACTTC.

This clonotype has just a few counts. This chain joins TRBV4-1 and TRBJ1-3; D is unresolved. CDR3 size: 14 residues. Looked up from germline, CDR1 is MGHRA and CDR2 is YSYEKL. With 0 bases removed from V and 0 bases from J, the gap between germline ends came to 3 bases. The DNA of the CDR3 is TGCGCCAGCAGCCAAGAGAGCTCTGGAAACACCATATATTTT. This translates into CASSQESSGNTIYF.

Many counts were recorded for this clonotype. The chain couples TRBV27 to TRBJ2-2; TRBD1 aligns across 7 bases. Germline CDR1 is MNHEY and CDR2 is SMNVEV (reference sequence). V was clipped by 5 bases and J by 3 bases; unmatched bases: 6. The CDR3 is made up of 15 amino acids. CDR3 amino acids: CASSPRTGYTGELFF. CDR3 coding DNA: TGTGCCAGCAGTCCCAGGACAGGTTACACCGGGGAGCTGTTTTTT.

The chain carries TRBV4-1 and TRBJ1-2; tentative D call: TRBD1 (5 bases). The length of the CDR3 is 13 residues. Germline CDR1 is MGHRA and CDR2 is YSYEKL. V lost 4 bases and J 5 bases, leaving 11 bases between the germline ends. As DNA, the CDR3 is TGCGCCAGCAGCCTACTTGGGGGGTATGGCTACACCTTC. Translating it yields CASSLLGGYGYTF.

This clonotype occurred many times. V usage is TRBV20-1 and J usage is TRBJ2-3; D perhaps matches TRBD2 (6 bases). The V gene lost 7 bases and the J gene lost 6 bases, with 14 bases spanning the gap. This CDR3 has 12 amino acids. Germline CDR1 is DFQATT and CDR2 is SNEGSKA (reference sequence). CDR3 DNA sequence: TGCAGTGGGAGGGAGGCCCTGGATACGCAGTATTTT. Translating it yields CSGREALDTQYF.

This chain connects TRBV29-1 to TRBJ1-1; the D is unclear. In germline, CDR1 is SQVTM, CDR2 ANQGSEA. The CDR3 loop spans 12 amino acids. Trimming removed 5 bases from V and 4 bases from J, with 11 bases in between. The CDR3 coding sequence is TGCAGCGTTTTCAAGGATCGCACTGAAGCTTTCTTT. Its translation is CSVFKDRTEAFF.